One sample yielded the 19 T cell receptor beta chains listed below, sequenced in a study of blood T cell repertoires in COVID-19. Profiling relied on immunoSEQ multiplex PCR, and the TCRdb table lists in-frame clones only, not all of them. The sample contains 330,000 or so clones, approximately 89% of which appear only once. The specimen sequenced was peripheral blood. These receptors were taken from a woman aged 55 to 70 with COVID-19, enrolled during active disease.

The chain combines TRBV6-5 with TRBJ1-2; 10 nucleotides align to TRBD1. Germline CDR1 reads MNHEY; CDR2 reads SVGAGI. V gave up 7 bases and J gave up 8 bases; unmatched junction bases: 4. The CDR3 loop spans 12 amino acids. CDR3 sequence reads: CASMGQGYGYTF. The CDR3 DNA follows: TGTGCCAGCATGGGACAGGGGTACGGCTACACCTTC.

This chain joins TRBV6-5 and TRBJ2-7; 11 nucleotides match TRBD1. The CDR3 loop spans 14 amino acids. Germline CDR1 is MNHEY and CDR2 is SVGAGI. J was trimmed by 3 bases and V by 6 bases; bases with no gene match: 4. The CDR3 bases are TGTGCCAGCAGGGGACAGGGGGAAGGCTACGAGCAGTACTTC. This gives the protein CASRGQGEGYEQYF.

This clone was seen a single time. This chain links TRBV29-1 with TRBJ1-1; the D is unclear. The CDR3 has 13 residues. Per the germline V gene, CDR1 is SQVTM and CDR2 is ANQGSEA. V was clipped by 3 bases and J by 4 bases, with 12 bases between them. CDR3 protein: CSVERLSGTEAFF. The CDR3 DNA reads TGCAGCGTTGAGAGGTTGTCGGGCACTGAAGCTTTCTTT.

The CDR3 DNA sequence: TGTGCCACCAGTGAAAACAGGGATAATTCACCCCTCCACTTT. It encodes CATSENRDNSPLHF. The chain links TRBV24-1 to TRBJ1-6; TRBD1 might be the D (6 bases). Trimming left V 4 bases short and J 5 bases short, with 8 bases between. The CDR3 runs to 14 residues. Germline loops: CDR1 KGHDR, CDR2 SFDVKD.

The chain uses TRBV6-5 and TRBJ1-6; the match to TRBD1 covers 9 bases. This CDR3 contains 15 residues. V shed 0 bases, J shed 7 bases, and the junction held 1 base outside the gene matches. Germline CDR1 is MNHEY and CDR2 is SVGAGI. The CDR3, as DNA: TGTGCCAGCAGTTACTCTGGGACAGGGAATTCACCCCTCCACTTT. It yields the protein CASSYSGTGNSPLHF.

The V and J genes are TRBV21-1 and TRBJ1-6; the table's D call of TRBD1 was not tested on the DNA. TRBV21-1 corresponds to a pseudogene. The length of the CDR3 is 14 residues. In DNA, the CDR3 is TGTGCCAGTGGGACAGGGACGAAAAATTCACCCCTCCACTTT. This encodes CASGTGTKNSPLHF.

This clone came up once. J is TRBJ2-1 and V is TRBV6-1; 13 bases are shared with TRBD2. J was trimmed by 0 bases and V by 1 base; bases with no gene match: 6. CDR3 length: 19 residues. Germline V lookup: CDR1 MNHNS, CDR2 SASEGT. The CDR3 DNA reads TGTGCCAGCAGTGAAGGACTAGCGGGGGGAAAATTCTCCTACAATGAGCAGTTCTTC. It is translated as CASSEGLAGGKFSYNEQFF.

The J gene is TRBJ2-7, the V gene TRBV3-1 (or the pseudogene TRBV3-2), with 15 bases identical to TRBD2. The V and J ends lost 2 bases and 5 bases, in that order; junction bases with no gene match: 16. Germline V gene data show CDR1 as LGHDT and CDR2 as YNNKEL (reference sequence). The length of the CDR3 is 20 residues. The CDR3 is CASSQTTGLAGGRRTDEQYF. In nucleotides, the CDR3 is TGTGCCAGCAGCCAAACTACGGGACTAGCGGGGGGCCGTCGAACCGACGAGCAGTACTTC.

The chain joins TRBV11-2 to TRBJ1-1, with 9 bases lining up with TRBD1. Per the germline V gene, CDR1 is SGHAT and CDR2 is FQNNGV. This CDR3 is 13 amino acids long. V lost 3 bases and J lost 10; bases outside the gene matches: 6. CDR3 protein: CASSFIRDRAAFF. The CDR3 nucleotides read TGTGCCAGCAGCTTTATCCGGGACAGGGCAGCTTTCTTT.

The rearrangement links TRBV19 to TRBJ1-2, with TRBD1 identical over 7 bases. The germline V gene has CDR1 LNHDA and CDR2 SQIVND (reference sequence). V gave up 5 bases and J gave up 5 bases; unmatched junction bases: 5. The CDR3 has 13 amino acids. CDR3 coding DNA: TGTGCCAGTAGTCCGACAGGGAATTATGGCTACACCTTC. Translating it yields CASSPTGNYGYTF.

The chain couples TRBV18 to TRBJ2-3, with D perhaps TRBD1 (6 bases). The CDR3 consists of 14 residues. Trimming left V 6 bases short and J 6 bases short, with 16 bases between. Germline V gene data show CDR1 as KGHSH and CDR2 as LQKENI. The chain's CDR3 is CASSDVTGGDTQYF. The CDR3 DNA reads TGTGCCAGCTCTGATGTGACTGGGGGCGATACGCAGTATTTT.

This clone came up a few times. This rearrangement joins TRBV4-1 to TRBJ1-2, with D possibly being TRBD1 (5 bases). The CDR3 is made up of 14 amino acids. Per germline, CDR1 MGHRA and CDR2 YSYEKL. Trimming removed 4 bases at V and 6 bases at J, with 15 bases between. The CDR3 is CASSLGRQGHGYTF. The CDR3 DNA follows: TGCGCCAGCAGCCTCGGCCGGCAGGGCCATGGCTACACCTTC.

CDR3 DNA sequence: TGTGCCAGCAGCCCACAGGGGGTTAGGAACACTGAAGCTTTCTTT. This codes for CASSPQGVRNTEAFF. V usage is TRBV7-9 and J usage is TRBJ1-1; 8 bases agree with TRBD1. CDR1 is SEHNR and CDR2 is FQNEAQ in the germline V gene (reference sequence). CDR3 length: 15 amino acids. J gave up 1 base and V 5 bases, and 6 bases lay outside the gene matches.

This chain uses TRBV5-1 with TRBJ1-2; 8 bases align to TRBD1. Germline-derived CDR1 and CDR2 are SGHRS and YFSETQ. J gave up 6 bases and V 4 bases, and 14 bases lay outside the gene matches. The CDR3 spans 16 residues. The CDR3 loop reads CASSPMQGAGGNGYTF. Written as DNA, the CDR3 is TGCGCCAGCAGCCCGATGCAGGGGGCAGGGGGAAATGGCTACACCTTC.

The V gene is TRBV3-1 (or the pseudogene TRBV3-2), the J gene TRBJ1-2; unclear D gene. CDR3 length: 13 amino acids. V dropped 1 base and J dropped 8 bases, with 11 bases sitting between them. CDR1 is LGHDT, CDR2 YNNKEL, per germline (reference sequence). The chain's CDR3 is CASSQVPSNGYTF. The CDR3 DNA reads TGTGCCAGCAGCCAAGTACCGAGCAACGGCTACACCTTC.

The chain employs TRBV9 and TRBJ1-3; D is possibly TRBD1 (5 bases). The CDR3 covers 15 residues. The V end lost 4 bases, the J end lost 0 bases, and 11 bases lay between the germline ends. Per the germline V gene, CDR1 is SGDLS and CDR2 is YYNGEE. The CDR3 loop is CASSFGGVSGNTIYF. The CDR3 nucleotides read TGTGCCAGCAGCTTCGGAGGGGTCTCTGGAAACACCATATATTTT.

The chain has TRBV5-6 and TRBJ2-1, with TRBD2 matching over 9 bases. Trimming at V came to 4 bases and at J to 6 bases, leaving 11 bases not matched to a gene. The CDR3 totals 16 residues. From germline, CDR1 is SGHDT and CDR2 YYEEEE. The CDR3 DNA reads as TGTGCCAGCAGCCCCGGATGGGCGGGGGGGCTCAATGAGCAGTTCTTC. Protein sequence: CASSPGWAGGLNEQFF.

The J gene is TRBJ1-5, the V gene TRBV6-2 or TRBV6-3; 7 bases are shared with TRBD1. This CDR3 region has 16 residues. V was clipped by 5 bases and J by 4 bases; unmatched bases: 11. The germline gives CDR1 MNHEY, CDR2 SVGEGT. The CDR3 DNA is TGTGCCAGCAGTCTACATCGGGACAGATCTAATCAGCCCCAGCATTTT. Amino acid sequence: CASSLHRDRSNQPQHF.

The chain links TRBV11-1 to TRBJ2-3; maybe TRBD1 (7 bases). The V and J ends lost 6 bases and 1 base respectively, with 14 bases between them. The germline V gene encodes CDR1 SGHAT and CDR2 FQDESV (reference sequence). There are 15 residues in the CDR3. The CDR3 reads CASRTQGTGTDTQYF. CDR3 DNA: TGTGCCAGCAGGACACAGGGGACTGGCACAGATACGCAGTATTTT.